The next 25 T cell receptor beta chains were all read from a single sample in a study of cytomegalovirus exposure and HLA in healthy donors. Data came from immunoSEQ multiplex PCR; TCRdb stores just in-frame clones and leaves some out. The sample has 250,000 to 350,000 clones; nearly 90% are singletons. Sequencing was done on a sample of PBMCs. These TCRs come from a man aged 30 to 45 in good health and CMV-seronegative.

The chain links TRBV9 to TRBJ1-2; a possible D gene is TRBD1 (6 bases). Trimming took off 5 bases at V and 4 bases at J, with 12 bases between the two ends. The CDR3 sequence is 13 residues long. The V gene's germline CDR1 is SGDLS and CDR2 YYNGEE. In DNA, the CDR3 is TGTGCCAGCAGTGAGACAGGAGCCTATGGCTACACCTTC. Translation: CASSETGAYGYTF.

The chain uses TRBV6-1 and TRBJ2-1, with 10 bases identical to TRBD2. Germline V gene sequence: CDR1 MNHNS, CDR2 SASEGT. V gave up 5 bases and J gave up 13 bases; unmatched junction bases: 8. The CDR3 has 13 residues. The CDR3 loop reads CASSNSGGPVQFF. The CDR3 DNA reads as TGTGCCAGCAGTAATAGCGGGGGGCCGGTCCAGTTCTTC.

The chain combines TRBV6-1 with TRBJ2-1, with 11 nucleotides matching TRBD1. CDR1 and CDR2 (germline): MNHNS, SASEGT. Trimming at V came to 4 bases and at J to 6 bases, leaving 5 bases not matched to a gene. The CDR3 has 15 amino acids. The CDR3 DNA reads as TGTGCCAGCAGTGTGTCGGGGACAGGGGGCAATGAGCAGTTCTTC. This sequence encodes CASSVSGTGGNEQFF.

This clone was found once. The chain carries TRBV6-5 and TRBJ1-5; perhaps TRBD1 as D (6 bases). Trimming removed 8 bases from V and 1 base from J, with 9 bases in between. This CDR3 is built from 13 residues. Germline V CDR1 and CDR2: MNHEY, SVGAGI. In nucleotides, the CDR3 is TGTGCCAGCGGGGGCGGGAGCAATCAGCCCCAGCATTTT. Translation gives CASGGGSNQPQHF.

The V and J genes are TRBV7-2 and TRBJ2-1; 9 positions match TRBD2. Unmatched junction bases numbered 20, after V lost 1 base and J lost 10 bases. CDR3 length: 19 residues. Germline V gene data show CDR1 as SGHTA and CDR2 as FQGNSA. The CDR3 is CASSLVGTSPGLALGEQFF. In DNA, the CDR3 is TGTGCCAGCAGCTTAGTGGGGACATCCCCGGGACTAGCTTTGGGCGAGCAGTTCTTC.

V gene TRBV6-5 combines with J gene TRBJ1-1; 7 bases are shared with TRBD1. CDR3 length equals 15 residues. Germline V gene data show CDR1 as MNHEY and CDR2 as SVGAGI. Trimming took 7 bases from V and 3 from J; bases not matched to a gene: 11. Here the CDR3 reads CASTLTGVKDTEAFF. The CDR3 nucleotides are TGTGCCAGCACCCTAACAGGGGTGAAGGACACTGAAGCTTTCTTT.

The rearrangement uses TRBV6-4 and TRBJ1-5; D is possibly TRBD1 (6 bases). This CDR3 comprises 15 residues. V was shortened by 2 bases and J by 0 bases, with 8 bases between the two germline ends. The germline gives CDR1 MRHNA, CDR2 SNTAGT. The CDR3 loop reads CASSDRTDSNQPQHF. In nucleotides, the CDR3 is TGTGCCAGCAGTGACCGGACAGATAGCAATCAGCCCCAGCATTTT.

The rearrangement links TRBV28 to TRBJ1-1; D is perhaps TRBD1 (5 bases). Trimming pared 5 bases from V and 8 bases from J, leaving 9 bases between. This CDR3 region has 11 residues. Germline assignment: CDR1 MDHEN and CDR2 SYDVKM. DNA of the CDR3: TGTGCCAGCAGTCGGGGGACCGAAGCTTTCTTT. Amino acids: CASSRGTEAFF.

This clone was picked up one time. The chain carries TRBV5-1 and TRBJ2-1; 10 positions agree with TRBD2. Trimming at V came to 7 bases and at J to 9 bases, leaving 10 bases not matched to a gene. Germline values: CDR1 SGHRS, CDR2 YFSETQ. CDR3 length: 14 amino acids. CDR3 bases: TGCGCCAGCCGAGCGGGGGGGCCCGTTGTTGAGCAGTTCTTC. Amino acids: CASRAGGPVVEQFF.

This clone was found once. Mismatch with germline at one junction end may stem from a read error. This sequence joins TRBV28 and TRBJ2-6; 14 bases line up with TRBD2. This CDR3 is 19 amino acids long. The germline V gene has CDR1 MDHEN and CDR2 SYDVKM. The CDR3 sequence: CASSLWGTSGGSGTNVLTF. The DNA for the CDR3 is TGTGCCAGCAGTTTATGGGGGACTAGCGGGGGTTCTGGGACCAACGTCCTGACTTTC.

The CDR3 nucleotides read TGTGCCAGCAGCCAAGATTTAACTGGAAACACCATATATTTT. Residues: CASSQDLTGNTIYF. The rearrangement links TRBV14 to TRBJ1-3; D gene uncertain. V was cut by 0 bases and J by 2 bases, with 5 bases left in between. Per the germline V gene, CDR1 is SGHDN and CDR2 is FVKESK. The CDR3 sequence is 14 residues long. The variable domain in full, completed from reference TRBV14 and TRBJ1-3, reads EAGVTQFPSHSVIEKGQTVTLRCDPISGHDNLYWYRRVMGKEIKFLLHFVKESKQDESGMPNNRFLAERTGGTYSTLKVQPAELEDSGVYFCASSQDLTGNTIYFGEGSWLTVV.

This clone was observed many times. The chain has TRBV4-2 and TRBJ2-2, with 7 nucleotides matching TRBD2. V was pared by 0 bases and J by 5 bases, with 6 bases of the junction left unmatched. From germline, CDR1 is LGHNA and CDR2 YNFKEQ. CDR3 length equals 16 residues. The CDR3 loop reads CASSQDSGGETGELFF. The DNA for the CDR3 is TGTGCCAGCAGCCAAGATTCGGGGGGAGAAACCGGGGAGCTGTTTTTT.

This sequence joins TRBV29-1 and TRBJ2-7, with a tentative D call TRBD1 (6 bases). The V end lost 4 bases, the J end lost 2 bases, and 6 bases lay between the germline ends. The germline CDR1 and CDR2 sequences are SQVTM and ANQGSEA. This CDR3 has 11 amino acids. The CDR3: CSVGGPYEQYF. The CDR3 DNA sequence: TGCAGCGTTGGGGGGCCCTACGAGCAGTACTTC.

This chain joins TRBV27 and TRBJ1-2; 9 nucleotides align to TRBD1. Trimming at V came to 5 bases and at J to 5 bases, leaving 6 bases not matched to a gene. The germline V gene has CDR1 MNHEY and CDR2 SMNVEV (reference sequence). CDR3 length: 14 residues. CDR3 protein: CASSHGQGPYGYTF. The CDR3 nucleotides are TGTGCCAGCAGTCACGGACAGGGGCCGTATGGCTACACCTTC.

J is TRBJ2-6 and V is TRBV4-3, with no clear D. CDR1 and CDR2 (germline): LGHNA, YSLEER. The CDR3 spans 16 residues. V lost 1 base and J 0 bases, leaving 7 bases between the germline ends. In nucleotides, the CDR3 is TGCGCCAGCAGCCAAGCTAGGATCTCTGGGGCCAACGTCCTGACTTTC. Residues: CASSQARISGANVLTF.

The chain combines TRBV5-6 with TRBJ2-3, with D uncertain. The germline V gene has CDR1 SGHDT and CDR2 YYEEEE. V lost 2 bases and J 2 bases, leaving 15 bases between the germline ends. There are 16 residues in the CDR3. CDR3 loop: CASSFSSTYYTDTQYF. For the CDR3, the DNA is TGTGCCAGCAGCTTTAGTAGTACCTACTACACAGATACGCAGTATTTT. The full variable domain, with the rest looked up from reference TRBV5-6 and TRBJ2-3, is DAGVTQSPTHLIKTRGQQVTLRCSPKSGHDTVSWYQQALGQGPQFIFQYYEEEERQRGNFPDRFSGHQFPNYSSELNVNALLLGDSALYLCASSFSSTYYTDTQYFGPGTRLTVL.

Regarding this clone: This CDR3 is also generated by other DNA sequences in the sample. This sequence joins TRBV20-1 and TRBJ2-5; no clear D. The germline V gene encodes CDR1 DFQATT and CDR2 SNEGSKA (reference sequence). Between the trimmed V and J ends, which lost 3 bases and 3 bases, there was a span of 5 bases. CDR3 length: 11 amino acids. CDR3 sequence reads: CSASPEETQYF. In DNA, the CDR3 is TGCAGTGCTAGCCCAGAAGAGACCCAGTACTTC.

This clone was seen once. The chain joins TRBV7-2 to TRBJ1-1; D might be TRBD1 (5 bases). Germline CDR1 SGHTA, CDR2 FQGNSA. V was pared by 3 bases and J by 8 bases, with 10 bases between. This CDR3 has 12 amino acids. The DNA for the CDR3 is TGTGCCAGCAGCTTTAGGGGCCGAGAAGCTTTCTTT. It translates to CASSFRGREAFF.

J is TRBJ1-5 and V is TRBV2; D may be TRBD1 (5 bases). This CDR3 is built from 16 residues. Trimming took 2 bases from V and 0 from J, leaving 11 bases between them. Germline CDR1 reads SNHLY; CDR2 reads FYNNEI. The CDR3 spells CASSERDYYSNQPQHF. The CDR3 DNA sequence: TGTGCCAGCAGTGAACGGGACTACTATAGCAATCAGCCCCAGCATTTT.

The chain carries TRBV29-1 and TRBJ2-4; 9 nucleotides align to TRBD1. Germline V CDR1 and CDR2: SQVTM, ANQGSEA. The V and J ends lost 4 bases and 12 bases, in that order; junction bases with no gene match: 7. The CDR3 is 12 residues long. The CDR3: CSVGARDRDQYF. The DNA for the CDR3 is TGCAGCGTTGGAGCCCGGGACAGGGATCAGTACTTC.

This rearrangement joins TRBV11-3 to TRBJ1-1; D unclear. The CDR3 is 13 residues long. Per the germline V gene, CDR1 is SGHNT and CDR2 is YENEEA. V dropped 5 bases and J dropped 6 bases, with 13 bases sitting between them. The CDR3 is CASSTHPSAEAFF. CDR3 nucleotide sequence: TGTGCCAGCAGCACTCACCCATCGGCTGAAGCTTTCTTT.

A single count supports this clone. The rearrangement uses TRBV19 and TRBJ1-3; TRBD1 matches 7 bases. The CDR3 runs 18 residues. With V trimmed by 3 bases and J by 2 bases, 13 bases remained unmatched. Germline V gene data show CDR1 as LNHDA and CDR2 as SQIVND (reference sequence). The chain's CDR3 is CASSMAPTGLEAGNTIYF. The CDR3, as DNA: TGTGCCAGTAGTATGGCCCCGACAGGGTTGGAGGCTGGAAACACCATATATTTT.

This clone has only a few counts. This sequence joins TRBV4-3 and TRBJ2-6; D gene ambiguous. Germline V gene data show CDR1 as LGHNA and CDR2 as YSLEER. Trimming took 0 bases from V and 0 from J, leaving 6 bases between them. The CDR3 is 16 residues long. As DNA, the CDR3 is TGCGCCAGCAGCCAAGATTGGAGCTCTGGGGCCAACGTCCTGACTTTC. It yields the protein CASSQDWSSGANVLTF.

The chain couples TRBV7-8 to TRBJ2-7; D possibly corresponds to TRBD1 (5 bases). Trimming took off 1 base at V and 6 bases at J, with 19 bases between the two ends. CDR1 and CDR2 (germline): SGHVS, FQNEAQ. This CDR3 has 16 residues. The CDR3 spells CASSLGLNTGIVEQYF. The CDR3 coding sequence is TGTGCCAGCAGCTTAGGACTTAATACAGGAATTGTCGAGCAGTACTTC.

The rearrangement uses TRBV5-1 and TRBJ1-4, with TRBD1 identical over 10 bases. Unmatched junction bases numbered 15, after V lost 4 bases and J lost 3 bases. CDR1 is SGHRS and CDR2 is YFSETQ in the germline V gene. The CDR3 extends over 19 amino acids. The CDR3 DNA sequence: TGCGCCAGCAGCCCGGAGGTAACCGGGACAGGGGTACCTAATGAAAAACTGTTTTTT. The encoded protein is CASSPEVTGTGVPNEKLFF.